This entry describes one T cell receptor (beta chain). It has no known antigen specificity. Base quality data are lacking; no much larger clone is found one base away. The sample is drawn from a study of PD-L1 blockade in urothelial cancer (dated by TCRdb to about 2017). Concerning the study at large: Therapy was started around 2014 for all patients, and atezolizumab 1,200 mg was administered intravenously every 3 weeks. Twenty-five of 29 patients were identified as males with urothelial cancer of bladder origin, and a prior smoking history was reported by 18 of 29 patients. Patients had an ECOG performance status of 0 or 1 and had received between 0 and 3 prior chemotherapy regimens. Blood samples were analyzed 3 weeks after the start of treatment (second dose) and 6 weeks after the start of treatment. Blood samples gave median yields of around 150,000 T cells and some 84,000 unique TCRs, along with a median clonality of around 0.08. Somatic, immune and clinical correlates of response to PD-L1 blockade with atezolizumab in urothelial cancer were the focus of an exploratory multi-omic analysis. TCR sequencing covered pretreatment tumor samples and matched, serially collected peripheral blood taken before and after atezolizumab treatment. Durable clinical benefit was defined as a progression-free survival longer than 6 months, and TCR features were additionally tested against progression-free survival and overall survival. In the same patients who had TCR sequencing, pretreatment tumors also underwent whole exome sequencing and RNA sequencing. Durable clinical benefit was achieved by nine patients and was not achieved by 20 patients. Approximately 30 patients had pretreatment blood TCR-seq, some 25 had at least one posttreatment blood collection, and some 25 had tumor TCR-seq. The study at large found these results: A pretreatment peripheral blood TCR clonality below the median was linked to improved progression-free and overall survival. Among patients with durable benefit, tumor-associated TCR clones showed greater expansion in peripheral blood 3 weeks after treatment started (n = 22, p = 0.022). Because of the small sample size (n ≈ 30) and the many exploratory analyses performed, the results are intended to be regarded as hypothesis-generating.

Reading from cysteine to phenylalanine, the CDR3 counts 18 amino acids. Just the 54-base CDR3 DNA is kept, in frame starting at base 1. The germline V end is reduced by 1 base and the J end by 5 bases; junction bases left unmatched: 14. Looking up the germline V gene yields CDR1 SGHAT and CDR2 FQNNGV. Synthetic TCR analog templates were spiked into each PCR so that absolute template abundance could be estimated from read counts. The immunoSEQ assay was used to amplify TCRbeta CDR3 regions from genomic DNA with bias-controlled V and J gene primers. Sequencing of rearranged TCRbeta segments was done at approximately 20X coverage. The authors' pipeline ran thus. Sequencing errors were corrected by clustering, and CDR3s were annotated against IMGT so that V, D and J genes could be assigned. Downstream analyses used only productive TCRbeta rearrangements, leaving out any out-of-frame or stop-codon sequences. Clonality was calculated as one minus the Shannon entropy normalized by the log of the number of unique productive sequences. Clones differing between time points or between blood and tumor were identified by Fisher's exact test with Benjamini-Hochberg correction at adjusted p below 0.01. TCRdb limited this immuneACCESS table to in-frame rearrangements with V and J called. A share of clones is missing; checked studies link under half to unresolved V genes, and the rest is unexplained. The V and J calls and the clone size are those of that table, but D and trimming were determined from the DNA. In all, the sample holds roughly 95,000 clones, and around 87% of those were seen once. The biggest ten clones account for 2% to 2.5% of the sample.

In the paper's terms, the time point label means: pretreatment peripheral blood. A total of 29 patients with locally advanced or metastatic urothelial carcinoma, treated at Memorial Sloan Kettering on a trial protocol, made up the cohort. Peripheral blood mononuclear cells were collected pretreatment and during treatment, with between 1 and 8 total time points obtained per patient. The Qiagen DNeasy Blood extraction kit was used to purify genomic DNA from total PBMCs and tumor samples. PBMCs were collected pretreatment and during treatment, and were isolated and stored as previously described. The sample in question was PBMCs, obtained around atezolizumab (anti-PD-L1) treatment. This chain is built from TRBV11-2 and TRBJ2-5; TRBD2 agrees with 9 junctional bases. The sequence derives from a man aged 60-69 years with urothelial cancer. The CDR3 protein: CASSLGVAGASQRETQYF. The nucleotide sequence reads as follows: TGTGCCAGCAGCTTAGGAGTAGCGGGGGCTTCCCAGCGGGAGACCCAGTACTTC.